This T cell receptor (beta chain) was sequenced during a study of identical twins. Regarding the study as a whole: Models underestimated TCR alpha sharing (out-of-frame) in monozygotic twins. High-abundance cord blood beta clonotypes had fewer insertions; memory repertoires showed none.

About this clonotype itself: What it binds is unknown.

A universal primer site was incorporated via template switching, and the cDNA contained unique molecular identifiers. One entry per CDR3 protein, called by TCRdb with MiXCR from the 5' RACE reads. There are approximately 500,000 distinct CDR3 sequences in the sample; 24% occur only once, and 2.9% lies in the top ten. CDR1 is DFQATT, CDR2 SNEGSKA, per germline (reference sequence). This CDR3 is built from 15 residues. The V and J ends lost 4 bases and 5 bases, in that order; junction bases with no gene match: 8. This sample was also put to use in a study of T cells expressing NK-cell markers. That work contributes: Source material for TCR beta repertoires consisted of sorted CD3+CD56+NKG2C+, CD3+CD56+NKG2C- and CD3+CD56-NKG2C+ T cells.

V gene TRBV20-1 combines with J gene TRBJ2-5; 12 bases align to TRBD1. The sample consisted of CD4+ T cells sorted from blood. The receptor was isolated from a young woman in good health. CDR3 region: CSATTGQGAWETQYF. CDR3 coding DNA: TGCAGTGCTACCACGGGACAGGGGGCTTGGGAGACCCAGTACTTC.